The clone carrying this T cell receptor beta chain came up once. No antigen is known for it. These data come from a study of T cells in tuberculosis. Study as a whole: T cells were selected with CD1B tetramers loaded with glucose monomycolate. Regarding the study as a whole: The TCR-beta difference was not significant; alpha differences partly reflected length.

The CDR3 is 13 amino acids. From germline, CDR1 is ENHRY and CDR2 SYGVKD. V was pared by 6 bases and J by 0 bases, with 8 bases between. Data came from immunoSEQ multiplex PCR; TCRdb stores just in-frame clones and leaves some out. The repertoire holds 30,000 to 45,000 clones, nearly 95% seen once, with 6.5% to 9% in the top ten. Sequenced: PBMCs. The clonotype comes from a donor aged 10 to 29 with latent tuberculosis or without tuberculosis infection. J is TRBJ1-2 and V is TRBV10-3; possible D gene TRBD1, 5 bases. The CDR3 bases are TGTGCCATCAGGGGGGACTCTAACTATGGCTACACCTTC. This sequence encodes CAIRGDSNYGYTF.